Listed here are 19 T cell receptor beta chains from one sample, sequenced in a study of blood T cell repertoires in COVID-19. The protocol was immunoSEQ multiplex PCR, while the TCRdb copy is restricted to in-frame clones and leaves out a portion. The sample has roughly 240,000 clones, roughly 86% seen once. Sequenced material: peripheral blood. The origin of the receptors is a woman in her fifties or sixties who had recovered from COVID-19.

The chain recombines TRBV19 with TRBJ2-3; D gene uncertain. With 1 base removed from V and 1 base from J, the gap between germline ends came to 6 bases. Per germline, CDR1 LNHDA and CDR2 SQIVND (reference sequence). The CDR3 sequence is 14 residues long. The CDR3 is CASSIGHRTDTQYF. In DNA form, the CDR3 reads TGTGCCAGTAGTATAGGGCATCGCACAGATACGCAGTATTTT.

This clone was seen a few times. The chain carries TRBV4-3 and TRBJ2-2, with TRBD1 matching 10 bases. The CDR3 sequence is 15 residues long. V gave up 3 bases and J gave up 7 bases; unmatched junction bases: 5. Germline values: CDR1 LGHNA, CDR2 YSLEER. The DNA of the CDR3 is TGCGCCAGCAGCCAGGGGACAGGGGTTATCGGGGAGCTGTTTTTT. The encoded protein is CASSQGTGVIGELFF.

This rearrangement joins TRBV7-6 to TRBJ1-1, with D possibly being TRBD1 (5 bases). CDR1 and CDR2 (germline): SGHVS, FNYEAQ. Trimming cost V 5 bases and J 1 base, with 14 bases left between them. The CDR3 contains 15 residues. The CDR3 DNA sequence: TGTGCCAGCAGCCCCCAGATGGGGGGGAACACTGAAGCTTTCTTT. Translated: CASSPQMGGNTEAFF.

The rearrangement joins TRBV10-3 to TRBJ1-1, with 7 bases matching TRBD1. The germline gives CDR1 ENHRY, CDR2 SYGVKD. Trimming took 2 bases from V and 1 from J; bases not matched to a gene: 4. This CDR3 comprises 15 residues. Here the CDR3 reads CAISERGTANTEAFF. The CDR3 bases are TGTGCCATCAGTGAGCGTGGGACAGCGAACACTGAAGCTTTCTTT.

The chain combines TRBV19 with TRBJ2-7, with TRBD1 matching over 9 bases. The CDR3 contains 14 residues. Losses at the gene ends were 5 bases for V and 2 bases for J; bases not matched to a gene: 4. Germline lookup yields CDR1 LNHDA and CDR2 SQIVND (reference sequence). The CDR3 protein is CASSLDRGAYEQYF. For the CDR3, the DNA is TGTGCCAGTAGTCTGGACAGGGGAGCCTACGAGCAGTACTTC.

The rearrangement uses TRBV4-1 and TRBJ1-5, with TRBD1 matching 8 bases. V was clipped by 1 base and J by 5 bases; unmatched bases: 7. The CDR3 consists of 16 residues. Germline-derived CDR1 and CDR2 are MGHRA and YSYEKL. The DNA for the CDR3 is TGCGCCAGCAGCCAAGTGAAAGGACAGGGTGATCAGCCCCAGCATTTT. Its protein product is CASSQVKGQGDQPQHF.

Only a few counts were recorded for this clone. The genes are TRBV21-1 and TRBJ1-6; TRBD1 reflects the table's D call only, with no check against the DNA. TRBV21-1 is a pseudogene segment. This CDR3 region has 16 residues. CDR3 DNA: TGTGCCAGCAGCGCCGGGACAACTGGGGCCGATTCACCCCTCCACTTT. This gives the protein CASSAGTTGADSPLHF.

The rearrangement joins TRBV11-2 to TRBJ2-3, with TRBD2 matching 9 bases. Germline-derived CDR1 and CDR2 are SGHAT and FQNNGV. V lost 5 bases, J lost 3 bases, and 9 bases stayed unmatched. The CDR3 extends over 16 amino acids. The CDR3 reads CASSQMGGGGTDTQYF. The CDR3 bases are TGTGCCAGCAGCCAGATGGGCGGGGGGGGTACAGATACGCAGTATTTT.

In DNA, the CDR3 is TGTGCCAGCATAACCACAGGGTTGGGTTACGAGCAGTACTTC. As protein: CASITTGLGYEQYF. The chain employs TRBV28 and TRBJ2-7; D perhaps matches TRBD1 (6 bases). The CDR3 has 14 amino acids. Germline V gene sequence: CDR1 MDHEN, CDR2 SYDVKM. V lost 7 bases, J lost 4 bases, and 17 bases lay in between.

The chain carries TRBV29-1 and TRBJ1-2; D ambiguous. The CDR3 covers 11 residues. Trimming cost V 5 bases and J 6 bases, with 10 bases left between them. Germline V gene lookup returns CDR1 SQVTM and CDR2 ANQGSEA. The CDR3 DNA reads TGCAGCGTTCGAAAGGAGGATGGCTACACCTTC. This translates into CSVRKEDGYTF.

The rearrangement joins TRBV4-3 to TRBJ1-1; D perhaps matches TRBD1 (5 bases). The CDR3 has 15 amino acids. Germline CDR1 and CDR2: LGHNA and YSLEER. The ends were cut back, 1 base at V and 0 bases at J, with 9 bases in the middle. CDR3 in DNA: TGCGCCAGCAGCCAAGGGTCAGGGATGAACACTGAAGCTTTCTTT. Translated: CASSQGSGMNTEAFF.

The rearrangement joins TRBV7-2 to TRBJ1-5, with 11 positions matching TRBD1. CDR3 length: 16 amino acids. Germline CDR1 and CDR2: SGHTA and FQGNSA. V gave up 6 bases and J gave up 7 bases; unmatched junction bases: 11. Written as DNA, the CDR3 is TGTGCCAGCAGTAGGACAGGGGGCGGCAGTGGGCAGCCCCAGCATTTT. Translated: CASSRTGGGSGQPQHF.

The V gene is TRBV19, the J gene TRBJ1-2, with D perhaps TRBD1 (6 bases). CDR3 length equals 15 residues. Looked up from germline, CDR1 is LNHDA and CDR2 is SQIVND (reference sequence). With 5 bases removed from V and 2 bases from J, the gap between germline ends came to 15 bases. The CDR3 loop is CASSPQRGGNYGYTF. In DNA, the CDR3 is TGTGCCAGTAGTCCCCAACGGGGGGGCAACTATGGCTACACCTTC.

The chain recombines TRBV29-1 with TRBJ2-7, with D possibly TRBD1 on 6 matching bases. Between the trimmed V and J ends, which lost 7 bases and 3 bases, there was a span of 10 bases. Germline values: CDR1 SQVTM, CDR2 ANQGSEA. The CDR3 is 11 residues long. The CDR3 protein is CSAETGYEQYF. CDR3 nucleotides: TGCAGCGCCGAGACAGGCTACGAGCAGTACTTC.

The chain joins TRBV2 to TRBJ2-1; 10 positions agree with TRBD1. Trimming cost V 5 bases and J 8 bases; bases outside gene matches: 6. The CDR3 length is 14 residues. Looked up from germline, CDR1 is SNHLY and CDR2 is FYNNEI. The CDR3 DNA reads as TGTGCCAGCAGTCCCGACAGGGGGCGCGATGAGCAGTTCTTC. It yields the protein CASSPDRGRDEQFF.

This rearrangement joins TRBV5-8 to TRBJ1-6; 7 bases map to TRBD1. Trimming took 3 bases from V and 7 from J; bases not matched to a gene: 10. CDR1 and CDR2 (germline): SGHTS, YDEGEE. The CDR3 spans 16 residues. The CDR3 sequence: CASSSQSGTENSPLHF. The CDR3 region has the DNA TGTGCCAGCAGCTCCCAATCCGGGACAGAAAATTCACCCCTCCACTTT.

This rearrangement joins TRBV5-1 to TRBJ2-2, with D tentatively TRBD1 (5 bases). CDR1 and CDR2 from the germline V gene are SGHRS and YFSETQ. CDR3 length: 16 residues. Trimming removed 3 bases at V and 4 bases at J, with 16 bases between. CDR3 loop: CASSSSGHQGTGELFF. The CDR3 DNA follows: TGCGCCAGCAGCTCATCAGGACACCAAGGCACCGGGGAGCTGTTTTTT.

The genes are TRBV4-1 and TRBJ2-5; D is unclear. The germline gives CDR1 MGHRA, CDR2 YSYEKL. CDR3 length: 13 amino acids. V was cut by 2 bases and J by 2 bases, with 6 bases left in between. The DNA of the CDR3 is TGCGCCAGCAGCCAACCTCGGCAAGAGACCCAGTACTTC. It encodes CASSQPRQETQYF.

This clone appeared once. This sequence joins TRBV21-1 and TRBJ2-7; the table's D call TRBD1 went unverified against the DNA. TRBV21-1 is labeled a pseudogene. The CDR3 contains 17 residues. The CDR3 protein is CASTASVWRQGDYEQYF. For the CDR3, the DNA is TGTGCCAGCACCGCTAGCGTGTGGCGACAGGGGGACTACGAGCAGTACTTC.